These T cell receptor beta chains were read from a single sample in a study of T cell responses to AZD1222 COVID-19 vaccine. Assay used: immunoSEQ multiplex PCR; TCRdb lists only in-frame clones, some missing. Of some 100,000 clones in the sample, around 89% were seen once. The source material was peripheral blood, sampled 28 days after the second AZD1222 dose. The origin of the receptors is an adult who received the AZD1222 COVID-19 vaccine. CDR3s include the opening cysteine and the closing phenylalanine or tryptophan. A D gene is named only where the DNA matches it firmly. Clone size is not always given. Where it is, it says once, few, many or a class for expanded clones.

>once|TRBJ2-7|TRBV6-1|NA
CASSEAATEQYF
TGTGCCAGCAGTGAAGCTGCCACCGAGCAGTACTTC
>NA|TRBJ2-7|TRBV9|TRBD1
CASSAEWTGVPGEQYF
TGTGCCAGCAGCGCCGAATGGACAGGGGTTCCAGGGGAGCAGTACTTC
>NA|TRBJ2-2|TRBV9|NA
CASSKYRETGELFF
TGTGCCAGCAGCAAATACAGGGAAACCGGGGAGCTGTTTTTT
>NA|TRBJ1-4|TRBV11-2|TRBD1
CASSFADRGNEKLFF
TGTGCCAGCAGCTTTGCCGACAGGGGTAATGAAAAACTGTTTTTT
>NA|TRBJ1-2|TRBV19|NA
CASSRSGGPNYGYTF
TGTGCCAGTAGTAGGTCGGGAGGGCCAAACTATGGCTACACCTTC
>NA|TRBJ1-1|TRBV18|NA
CASSPGRAVNTEAFF
TGTGCCAGCTCACCAGGCAGAGCCGTGAACACTGAAGCTTTCTTT
>NA|TRBJ2-5|TRBV7-8|TRBD2
CASSLGFAGVQETQYF
TGTGCCAGCAGCTTAGGGTTCGCGGGGGTTCAAGAGACCCAGTACTTC
>NA|TRBJ2-3|TRBV7-9|TRBD1
CASSLGPGTGADTQYF
TGTGCCAGCAGCTTGGGTCCCGGGACAGGGGCAGATACGCAGTATTTT
>NA|TRBJ2-1|TRBV5-1|TRBD2
CASSLVPGTSGYNEQFF
TGCGCCAGCAGCTTGGTACCTGGGACTAGCGGTTACAATGAGCAGTTCTTC
>NA|TRBJ1-2|TRBV7-3|TRBD1
CASSPGQGRGYTF
TGTGCCAGCAGCCCCGGACAGGGCCGGGGCTACACCTTC
>NA|TRBJ2-7|TRBV11-3|NA
CASRRPMSYEQYF
TGTGCCAGCAGACGCCCCATGTCCTACGAGCAGTACTTC
>NA|TRBJ2-1|TRBV27|TRBD2
CASSLLARGGPYEQFF
TGTGCCAGCAGTTTACTCGCGCGGGGGGGCCCCTATGAGCAGTTCTTC
>once|TRBJ2-7|TRBV27|NA
CASSLDDTTGYEQYF
TGTGCCAGCAGTTTAGACGACACCACAGGATACGAGCAGTACTTC
>NA|TRBJ2-3|TRBV2|NA
CASGRDLGSDTQYF
TGTGCCAGCGGTCGTGATTTGGGTTCGGATACGCAGTATTTT
>NA|TRBJ2-7|TRBV7-9|TRBD1
CASSLQPGQVLESSYEQYF
TGTGCCAGCAGCTTACAACCGGGACAGGTTCTCGAGAGCTCCTACGAGCAGTACTTC
>NA|TRBJ1-2|TRBV7-2|TRBD1
CASSKRQGAKNGYTF
TGTGCCAGCAGCAAAAGACAGGGGGCTAAAAATGGCTACACCTTC
>NA|TRBJ2-2|TRBV25-1|NA
CATSRGSVGELFF
TGTGCCACCTCGAGAGGTAGTGTCGGGGAGCTGTTTTTT
>NA|TRBJ2-4|TRBV18|NA
CASSPPGGQNIQYF
TGTGCCAGCTCACCACCGGGGGGACAAAACATTCAGTACTTC
>NA|TRBJ1-2|TRBV6-1|NA
CASSETGNYGYTF
TGTGCCAGCAGTGAAACGGGAAACTATGGCTACACCTTC
>NA|TRBJ2-1|TRBV19|TRBD1
CASSRQGAYNEQFF
TGTGCCAGTAGTCGGCAGGGGGCTTACAATGAGCAGTTCTTC
>NA|TRBJ2-7|TRBV27|NA
CASSLSPGGHQLRLIIYEQYF
TGTGCCAGCAGTTTATCGCCGGGGGGCCACCAGTTGAGGCTTATCATCTACGAGCAGTACTTC
>NA|TRBJ2-7|TRBV20-1|TRBD1
CSASTGQTYEQYF
TGCAGTGCTAGTACGGGACAGACCTACGAGCAGTACTTC
>NA|TRBJ2-1|TRBV30|TRBD2
CAWSMGLAGSYNEQFF
TGTGCCTGGAGTATGGGACTAGCGGGCTCCTACAATGAGCAGTTCTTC
>NA|TRBJ2-7|TRBV19|NA
CASSRAQWSYEQYF
TGTGCCAGTAGTCGAGCGCAATGGTCCTACGAGCAGTACTTC
>NA|TRBJ2-3|TRBV11-2|TRBD2
CASSVQGASGGRTDTQYF
TGTGCCAGCAGCGTCCAGGGTGCTAGCGGGGGGCGCACAGATACGCAGTATTTT
>once|TRBJ2-3|TRBV5-6|NA
CASSLDRVNTQYF
TGTGCCAGCAGCTTGGACAGGGTGAATACGCAGTATTTT
>NA|TRBJ2-7|TRBV19|NA
CASSWGTEQYF
TGTGCCAGTAGTTGGGGGACAGAGCAGTACTTC
>NA|TRBJ2-3|TRBV7-9|NA
CASSLWTSSTDTQYF
TGTGCCAGCAGCTTATGGACTTCCAGCACAGATACGCAGTATTTT